What follows are 24 T cell receptor beta chains derived from one specimen sequenced in a study of PD-L1 blockade in urothelial cancer. Sequencing used immunoSEQ multiplex PCR; TCRdb keeps in-frame clones, though not all of them. Of roughly 56,000 clones listed, roughly four fifths were seen once; the top ten hold approximately 4%. Sequenced here: PBMCs, sampled around atezolizumab (anti-PD-L1) treatment. These receptors all stem from a man between 70 and 80 years old with urothelial cancer.

The chain is built from TRBV29-1 and TRBJ2-1; 7 bases match TRBD2. The CDR3 is 14 amino acids. Germline trimming cut 7 bases from V and 3 bases from J; bases unmatched to any gene: 9. Germline loops: CDR1 SQVTM, CDR2 ANQGSEA. CDR3: CSAAKAGFYNEQFF. Written as DNA, the CDR3 is TGCAGCGCCGCCAAAGCGGGATTCTACAATGAGCAGTTCTTC.

The chain uses TRBV4-1 and TRBJ2-1, with D possibly matching TRBD2 (5 bases). V gave up 1 base and J gave up 3 bases, with 19 bases separating them. Germline V gene sequence: CDR1 MGHRA, CDR2 YSYEKL. The CDR3 runs to 18 residues. CDR3 loop: CASSQVGAGGTIYNEQFF. The CDR3 bases are TGCGCCAGCAGCCAAGTAGGTGCGGGCGGAACCATCTACAATGAGCAGTTCTTC.

This clone was observed once. The V call is TRBV6-5, the J call TRBJ2-7, with a tentative D call TRBD1 (8 bases). The CDR3 is 15 amino acids. Trimming cost V 6 bases and J 4 bases, with 19 bases left between them. Germline V lookup: CDR1 MNHEY, CDR2 SVGAGI. This chain's CDR3 is CASSPGGGSWYEQYF. In DNA form, the CDR3 reads TGTGCCAGCAGCCCAGGGGGCGGGAGTTGGTACGAGCAGTACTTC.

The gene calls are TRBV30 and TRBJ1-5; D not certain. This CDR3 comprises 16 residues. Germline CDR1 is GTSNPN and CDR2 is SVGIG (reference sequence). V gave up 2 bases and J gave up 3 bases, with 17 bases separating them. As DNA, the CDR3 is TGTGCCTGGAGTAACGGCCGGCTGGAGCACAATCAGCCCCAGCATTTT. This gives the protein CAWSNGRLEHNQPQHF. The whole variable domain, remainder taken from reference TRBV30 and TRBJ1-5, is SQTIHQWPATLVQPVGSPLSLECTVEGTSNPNLYWYRQAAGRGLQLLFYSVGIGQISSEVPQNLSASRPQDRQFILSSKKLLLSDSGFYLCAWSNGRLEHNQPQHFGDGTRLSIL.

This chain links TRBV2 with TRBJ2-1; D perhaps matches TRBD1 (5 bases). Per the germline V gene, CDR1 is SNHLY and CDR2 is FYNNEI. Deletions cut 4 bases from V and 0 bases from J, with 10 bases between. The CDR3 is 15 amino acids. CDR3: CASSGQPDSYNEQFF. The DNA of the CDR3 is TGTGCCAGCAGTGGACAGCCAGACTCCTACAATGAGCAGTTCTTC.

The rearrangement uses TRBV30 and TRBJ2-6, with 7 bases identical to TRBD1. After removal of 5 bases from V and 1 base from J, the junction contained 5 bases not matched to a gene. Germline loops: CDR1 GTSNPN, CDR2 SVGIG (reference sequence). The CDR3 is 15 amino acids. CDR3 bases: TGTGCCTGGGCCCAGACAGGGTCTGGGGCCAACGTCCTGACTTTC. Translating it yields CAWAQTGSGANVLTF.

The V and J genes are TRBV12-5 and TRBJ2-2; 12 nucleotides line up with TRBD2. This CDR3 contains 15 residues. CDR1 is LGHNT, CDR2 FRNRAP, per germline. The J segment lost 4 bases and the V segment lost 6 bases, leaving 3 bases of the junction unmatched. CDR3 sequence (DNA): TGTGCTAGTGGAAGACTAGCGGGAGTCACCGGGGAGCTGTTTTTT. Translated, it gives CASGRLAGVTGELFF.

This rearrangement joins TRBV5-4 to TRBJ2-7; 9 nucleotides agree with TRBD2. CDR3 length: 16 amino acids. The V and J ends lost 4 bases and 1 base, in that order; junction bases with no gene match: 9. The germline V gene has CDR1 SGHNT and CDR2 YYREEE (reference sequence). CDR3 bases: TGTGCCAGCAGCGTGGGGCTAGCGGGACCTTCCTACGAGCAGTACTTC. Translation gives CASSVGLAGPSYEQYF.

The chain has TRBV5-1 and TRBJ2-3, with 7 bases that match TRBD1. This CDR3 comprises 15 residues. The V gene end was trimmed by 0 bases and the J gene end by 0 bases; junction bases not matched to a gene: 1. The germline gives CDR1 SGHRS, CDR2 YFSETQ. CDR3 in DNA: TGCGCCAGCAGCTTGGACAGGGGCAGCACAGATACGCAGTATTTT. The encoded protein is CASSLDRGSTDTQYF.

This chain connects TRBV5-4 to TRBJ2-3; 9 bases match TRBD2. The CDR3 is 14 residues long. The V gene end was trimmed by 4 bases and the J gene end by 4 bases; junction bases not matched to a gene: 4. Germline values: CDR1 SGHNT, CDR2 YYREEE (reference sequence). The CDR3 region is CASSRGRASDTQYF. In DNA form, the CDR3 reads TGTGCCAGCAGCCGCGGGAGGGCATCAGATACGCAGTATTTT.

The chain combines TRBV9 with TRBJ2-1, with 8 bases matching TRBD2. Germline CDR1 and CDR2: SGDLS and YYNGEE. The CDR3 spans 16 residues. V lost 0 bases and J lost 8; bases outside the gene matches: 10. The CDR3 loop is CASSVVGREGRYEQFF. The CDR3 region has the DNA TGTGCCAGCAGCGTAGTAGGTCGGGAGGGCCGTTATGAGCAGTTCTTC.

This clone was detected a few times. This chain joins TRBV19 and TRBJ1-2; D not resolved. V lost 3 bases and J 5 bases, leaving 13 bases between the germline ends. The germline gives CDR1 LNHDA, CDR2 SQIVND (reference sequence). The CDR3 loop spans 14 amino acids. The CDR3 loop is CASSIAPPVYGYTF. The CDR3 nucleotides are TGTGCCAGTAGTATTGCTCCCCCAGTATATGGCTACACCTTC.

The table lists this clone with a few counts. Here the CDR3 reads CASKTATNTEAFF. DNA of the CDR3: TGTGCCAGCAAAACAGCCACAAACACTGAAGCTTTCTTT. The chain is built from TRBV2 and TRBJ1-1; no clear D. Trimming took off 7 bases at V and 2 bases at J, with 11 bases between the two ends. The germline V gene has CDR1 SNHLY and CDR2 FYNNEI. The CDR3 has 13 amino acids.

V usage is TRBV7-8 and J usage is TRBJ2-5; possibly TRBD2 for D (5 bases). The CDR3 runs 12 residues. Germline CDR1 is SGHVS and CDR2 is FQNEAQ. The V gene lost 6 bases and the J gene lost 3 bases, with 8 bases spanning the gap. CDR3 bases: TGTGCCAGCAGAGGACTCAAAGAGACCCAGTACTTC. Residues: CASRGLKETQYF.

The genes are TRBV30 and TRBJ2-7; 9 positions agree with TRBD1. This CDR3 contains 14 residues. CDR1 GTSNPN and CDR2 SVGIG come from the germline V gene (reference sequence). The V segment lost 5 bases and the J segment 5 bases; nucleotides outside the gene matches: 10. The CDR3 DNA follows: TGTGCCTGGGACAGGGGGGAGTGGTCCGACGAGCAGTACTTC. This encodes CAWDRGEWSDEQYF. Filled out from reference TRBV30 and TRBJ2-7, the complete variable domain reads SQTIHQWPATLVQPVGSPLSLECTVEGTSNPNLYWYRQAAGRGLQLLFYSVGIGQISSEVPQNLSASRPQDRQFILSSKKLLLSDSGFYLCAWDRGEWSDEQYFGPGTRLTVT.

The chain employs TRBV29-1 and TRBJ2-7; 8 nucleotides match TRBD1. This CDR3 spans 13 amino acids. The V gene's germline CDR1 is SQVTM and CDR2 ANQGSEA. With V trimmed by 7 bases and J by 2 bases, 7 bases remained unmatched. The CDR3 sequence: CSGGDRSPYEQYF. The CDR3 DNA is TGCAGCGGGGGGGACAGGTCGCCCTACGAGCAGTACTTC.

The V gene is TRBV7-2, the J gene TRBJ1-3, with a tentative D call TRBD1 (6 bases). Germline V gene sequence: CDR1 SGHTA, CDR2 FQGNSA. The CDR3 is 16 amino acids. V lost 5 bases and J 1 base, leaving 15 bases between the germline ends. In DNA form, the CDR3 reads TGTGCCAGCAGCGCCAACAGGGCCCCATCTGGAAACACCATATATTTT. Its protein is CASSANRAPSGNTIYF.

The CDR3 sequence: CASSPRQVSNEKLFF. Here the CDR3 DNA reads TGTGCCAGCAGTCCAAGACAGGTCTCGAATGAAAAACTGTTTTTT. The gene calls are TRBV27 and TRBJ1-4, with a possible D match to TRBD1 (6 bases). The germline CDR1 and CDR2 sequences are MNHEY and SMNVEV (reference sequence). This CDR3 comprises 15 residues. Deletions cut 5 bases from V and 5 bases from J, with 15 bases between. The variable domain in full, completed from reference TRBV27 and TRBJ1-4, reads EAQVTQNPRYLITVTGKKLTVTCSQNMNHEYMSWYRQDPGLGLRQIYYSMNVEVTDKGDVPEGYKVSRKEKRNFPLILESPSPNQTSLYFCASSPRQVSNEKLFFGSGTQLSVL.

The chain joins TRBV5-4 to TRBJ2-3; perhaps TRBD2 as D (6 bases). V was shortened by 2 bases and J by 4 bases, with 11 bases between the two germline ends. CDR1 SGHNT and CDR2 YYREEE come from the germline V gene (reference sequence). The CDR3 spans 14 residues. CDR3 nucleotides: TGTGCCAGCAGCTTTCGGGGGAGCGCAGATACGCAGTATTTT. Protein product: CASSFRGSADTQYF.

The V gene is TRBV7-8, the J gene TRBJ1-5, with 9 bases identical to TRBD1. The V and J ends lost 2 bases and 8 bases, in that order; junction bases with no gene match: 7. The CDR3 extends over 15 amino acids. Germline CDR1 is SGHVS and CDR2 is FQNEAQ. In DNA, the CDR3 is TGTGCCAGCAGCTTAAATCCCGGACAGGGGAAGCCCCAGCATTTT. It is translated as CASSLNPGQGKPQHF.

This clone was counted a single time. This sequence joins TRBV10-1 and TRBJ2-1; TRBD1 aligns across 9 bases. This CDR3 region has 15 residues. The V gene's germline CDR1 is WNHNN and CDR2 SYGVQD (reference sequence). The V and J ends lost 5 bases and 6 bases, in that order; junction bases with no gene match: 8. Here the CDR3 DNA reads TGCGCCAGCAGTCTCGGACAGGGGTTGGTCAATGAGCAGTTCTTC. It encodes CASSLGQGLVNEQFF.

This clone is a singleton in its sample. The chain uses TRBV6-6 and TRBJ2-1; 12 bases match TRBD2. Germline CDR1 and CDR2: MNHNY and SVGAGI (reference sequence). The CDR3 spans 16 residues. The V segment lost 6 bases and the J segment 5 bases; nucleotides outside the gene matches: 8. The CDR3 sequence is CASRRTSGKTNNEQFF. The CDR3 bases are TGTGCCAGCAGAAGGACTAGCGGGAAGACTAACAATGAGCAGTTCTTC.

The rearrangement uses TRBV5-4 and TRBJ2-3, with TRBD2 matching 15 bases. The CDR3 sequence is 16 residues long. CDR1 is SGHNT, CDR2 YYREEE, per germline (reference sequence). The V and J ends lost 5 bases and 6 bases, in that order; junction bases with no gene match: 7. DNA for the CDR3: TGTGCCAGCAGGAGGGGACTAGCGGGAGGAGGGGATACGCAGTATTTT. Translating it yields CASRRGLAGGGDTQYF.

This sequence joins TRBV19 and TRBJ2-7; TRBD2 matches 11 bases. In germline, CDR1 is LNHDA, CDR2 SQIVND (reference sequence). The ends lost 5 bases at V and 5 bases at J; junction bases unmatched: 5. The CDR3 has 14 amino acids. The DNA of the CDR3 is TGTGCCAGTAGTCGAACTAGCGGGAGCCACGAGCAGTACTTC. It translates to CASSRTSGSHEQYF.